The sequence of this T cell receptor (beta chain) was determined in a study of blood T cell repertoires in COVID-19. About the study: T cells, B-cell-depleted T cells, or PBMCs provided the cDNA or gDNA that served as material.

Individuals drawn from under 30 US areas were roughly 18 to 95 years old. Two consecutive negative NP/OP PCR tests, clearance, or resolved symptoms defined Cohort 3 recovery. CDR3 size: 14 residues. In germline, CDR1 is SGHTA, CDR2 FQGNSA. V lost 5 bases and J lost 5; bases outside the gene matches: 7. Under the authors' procedure: Nucleated cell counts were estimated from reference gene primer amplification. Sequenced by immunoSEQ multiplex PCR; TCRdb stores in-frame clones only, minus some. From that table come the V and J calls and clone size; the DNA was used to work out D and trimming. The data hold roughly 180,000 clones, with 80% to 90% observed a single time.

The clonotype originates from a man aged 35 to 55 who had recovered from COVID-19. V and J are TRBV7-2 and TRBJ2-5, with TRBD1 matching 8 bases. Sequenced material: PBMCs or T cells enriched from blood (not recorded which). The CDR3 sequence: CASSEYRGMETQYF. As DNA, the CDR3 is TGTGCCAGCAGCGAGTACAGGGGGATGGAGACCCAGTACTTC.